This T cell receptor beta chain was captured in a study of blood T cell repertoires in COVID-19. The overall study: Sources were T cells, B-cell-depleted T cells, or PBMCs; the material itself was cDNA or gDNA.

Clones were sequenced by immunoSEQ multiplex PCR, and TCRdb holds only the in-frame ones, with some missing. The repertoire holds under 200,000 clones, with about 90% as singletons. Germline trimming cut 6 bases from V and 14 bases from J; bases unmatched to any gene: 14. Germline assignment: CDR1 MNHEY and CDR2 SVGAGI. This CDR3 is built from 15 residues. Those who participated ranged in age from about 18 to 95 years and resided in about two dozen US areas. In assigning cohorts, the study relied on participant-reported clinical history. Either two negative PCRs, clearance, or symptom resolution qualified Cohort 3 donors as recovered.

The sequence derives from a woman between 45 and 65 years old who had recovered from COVID-19. The sample was PBMCs or T cells enriched from blood (not recorded which). The chain couples TRBV6-5 to TRBJ1-6; 9 positions match TRBD1. CDR3 protein: CASSPQGAFGAALHF. The CDR3 DNA sequence: TGTGCCAGCAGCCCACAGGGGGCCTTCGGGGCGGCCCTCCACTTT.